Shown below are 8 T cell receptor beta chains from a single sample sequenced in a study of blood T cell repertoires in COVID-19. Method: immunoSEQ multiplex PCR; TCRdb's copy keeps in-frame clones and lacks some. The table records around 300,000 clones, 75% to 90% of them present only once. Input material: peripheral blood. Source of these receptors: a woman aged 25 to 39 with COVID-19, enrolled during active disease.

This chain joins TRBV5-1 and TRBJ2-6; 12 nucleotides agree with TRBD1. The CDR3 has 20 residues. Per the germline V gene, CDR1 is SGHRS and CDR2 is YFSETQ. Germline trimming cut 1 base from V and 3 bases from J; bases unmatched to any gene: 11. CDR3 sequence: CASSLRSGGTGGGGANVLTF. DNA for the CDR3: TGCGCCAGCAGCTTGAGGTCAGGTGGGACAGGGGGCGGTGGGGCCAACGTCCTGACTTTC.

The CDR3, as DNA: TGCAGCGTTGAAGATCGAGGGGGTGAGCAGTTCTTC. Translating it yields CSVEDRGGEQFF. The J gene is TRBJ2-1, the V gene TRBV29-1; tentatively, D is TRBD1 (6 bases). The CDR3 contains 12 residues. V was shortened by 0 bases and J by 9 bases, with 9 bases between the two germline ends. CDR1 and CDR2 (germline): SQVTM, ANQGSEA.

The chain uses TRBV30 and TRBJ1-4; D remains unclear. Germline CDR1 reads GTSNPN; CDR2 reads SVGIG (reference sequence). V lost 0 bases and J 5 bases, leaving 13 bases between the germline ends. The CDR3 spans 15 residues. CDR3 coding DNA: TGTGCCTGGAGTGTAGCGCCAGCAATGAATGAAAAACTGTTTTTT. This codes for CAWSVAPAMNEKLFF.

This clone appeared a single time. This chain connects TRBV10-3 to TRBJ2-7; TRBD2 agrees at 10 bases. The germline CDR1 and CDR2 sequences are ENHRY and SYGVKD. There are 15 residues in the CDR3. The ends lost 2 bases at V and 3 bases at J; junction bases unmatched: 4. For the CDR3, the DNA is TGTGCCATCAGTGAGAAGCTAGCGGGAGACTACGAGCAGTACTTC. Protein product: CAISEKLAGDYEQYF.

The J gene is TRBJ2-4, the V gene TRBV5-1, with 8 bases identical to TRBD2. Trimming cost V 5 bases and J 7 bases; bases outside gene matches: 11. Germline V lookup: CDR1 SGHRS, CDR2 YFSETQ. The CDR3 has 15 amino acids. The CDR3 loop is CASRAGTRNQNIQYF. The CDR3 DNA follows: TGCGCCAGCAGGGCCGGGACTAGGAATCAGAACATTCAGTACTTC.

This clone was counted a single time. CDR3: CAWSVSTGGPEAFF. CDR3 nucleotide sequence: TGTGCCTGGAGTGTTTCCACAGGGGGACCTGAAGCTTTCTTT. The V and J genes are TRBV30 and TRBJ1-1; TRBD1 agrees at 8 bases. With V trimmed by 0 bases and J by 6 bases, 6 bases remained unmatched. CDR3 length equals 14 residues. Germline CDR1 and CDR2: GTSNPN and SVGIG (reference sequence).

The sample holds one count of this clone. This chain joins TRBV25-1 and TRBJ1-4; TRBD1 is a possible D gene (6 bases). The CDR3 extends over 16 amino acids. Trimming took 0 bases from V and 2 from J, leaving 10 bases between them. Germline V lookup: CDR1 MGHDK, CDR2 SYGVNS. The CDR3 protein is CASSEYRGGTNEKLFF. The CDR3 nucleotides are TGTGCCAGCAGTGAATATAGGGGGGGGACTAATGAAAAACTGTTTTTT.

The J gene is TRBJ2-2, the V gene TRBV28; D perhaps matches TRBD2 (7 bases). Germline-derived CDR1 and CDR2 are MDHEN and SYDVKM. Trimming removed 4 bases from V and 4 bases from J, with 13 bases in between. This CDR3 has 15 amino acids. The CDR3 DNA reads TGTGCCAGCAGTTCCCGAGGGGGGGGCACCGGGGAGCTGTTTTTT. Its translation: CASSSRGGGTGELFF.